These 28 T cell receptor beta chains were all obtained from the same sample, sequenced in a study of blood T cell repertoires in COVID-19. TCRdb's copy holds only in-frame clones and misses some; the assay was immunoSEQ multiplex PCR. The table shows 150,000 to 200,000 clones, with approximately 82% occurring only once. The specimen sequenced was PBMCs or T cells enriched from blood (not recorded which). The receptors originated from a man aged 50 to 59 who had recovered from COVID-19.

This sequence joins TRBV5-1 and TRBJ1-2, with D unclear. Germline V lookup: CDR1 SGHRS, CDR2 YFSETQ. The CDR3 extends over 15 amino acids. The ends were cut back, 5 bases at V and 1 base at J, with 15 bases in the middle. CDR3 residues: CASREQLLDNYGYTF. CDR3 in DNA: TGCGCCAGCAGAGAACAGCTGCTTGATAACTATGGCTACACCTTC. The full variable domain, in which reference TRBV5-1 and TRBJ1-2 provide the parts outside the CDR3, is KAGVTQTPRYLIKTRGQQVTLSCSPISGHRSVSWYQQTPGQGLQFLFEYFSETQRNKGNFPGRFSGRQFSNSRSEMNVSTLELGDSALYLCASREQLLDNYGYTFGSGTRLTVV.

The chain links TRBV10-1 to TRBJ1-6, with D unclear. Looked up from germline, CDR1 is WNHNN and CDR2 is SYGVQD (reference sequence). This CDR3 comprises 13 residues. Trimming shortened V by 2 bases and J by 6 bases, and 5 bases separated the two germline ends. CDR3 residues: CASSEQANSPLHF. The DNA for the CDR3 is TGCGCCAGCAGTGAGCAGGCTAATTCACCCCTCCACTTT.

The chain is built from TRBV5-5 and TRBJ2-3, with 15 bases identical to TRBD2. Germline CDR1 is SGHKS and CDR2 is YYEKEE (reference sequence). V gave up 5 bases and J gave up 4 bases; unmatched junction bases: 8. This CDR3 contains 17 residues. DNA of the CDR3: TGTGCCAGCAGATTACCGGGACTAGCGGGGGGCGCAGATACGCAGTATTTT. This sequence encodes CASRLPGLAGGADTQYF.

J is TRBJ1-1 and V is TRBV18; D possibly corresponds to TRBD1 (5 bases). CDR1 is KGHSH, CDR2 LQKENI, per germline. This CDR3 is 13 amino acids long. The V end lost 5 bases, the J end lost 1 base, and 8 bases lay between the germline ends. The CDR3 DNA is TGTGCCAGCTCAACCGACAGGAACACTGAAGCTTTCTTT. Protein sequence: CASSTDRNTEAFF.

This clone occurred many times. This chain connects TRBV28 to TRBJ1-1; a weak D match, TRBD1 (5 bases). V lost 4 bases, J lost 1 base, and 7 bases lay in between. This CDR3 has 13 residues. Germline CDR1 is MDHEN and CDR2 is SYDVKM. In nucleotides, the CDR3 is TGTGCCAGCAGTTATCAGGGGAACACTGAAGCTTTCTTT. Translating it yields CASSYQGNTEAFF.

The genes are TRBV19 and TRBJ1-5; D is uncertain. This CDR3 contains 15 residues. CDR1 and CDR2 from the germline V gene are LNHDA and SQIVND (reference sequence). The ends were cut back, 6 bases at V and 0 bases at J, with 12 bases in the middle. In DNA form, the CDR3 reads TGTGCCAGTAGCCCGGGGTCGGCTAGCAATCAGCCCCAGCATTTT. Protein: CASSPGSASNQPQHF.

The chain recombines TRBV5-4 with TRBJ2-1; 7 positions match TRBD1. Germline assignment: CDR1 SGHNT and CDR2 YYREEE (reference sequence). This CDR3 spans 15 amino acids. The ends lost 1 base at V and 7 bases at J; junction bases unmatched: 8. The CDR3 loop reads CASSLSGGTKNEQFF. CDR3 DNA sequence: TGTGCCAGCAGCTTGTCAGGGGGAACTAAGAATGAGCAGTTCTTC.

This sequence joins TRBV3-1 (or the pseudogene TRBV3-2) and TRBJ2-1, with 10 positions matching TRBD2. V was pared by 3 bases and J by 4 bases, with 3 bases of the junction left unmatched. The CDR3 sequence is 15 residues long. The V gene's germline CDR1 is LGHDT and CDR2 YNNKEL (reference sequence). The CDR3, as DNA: TGTGCCAGCAGCCAGGTACTAGCGGGGTACAATGAGCAGTTCTTC. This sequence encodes CASSQVLAGYNEQFF.

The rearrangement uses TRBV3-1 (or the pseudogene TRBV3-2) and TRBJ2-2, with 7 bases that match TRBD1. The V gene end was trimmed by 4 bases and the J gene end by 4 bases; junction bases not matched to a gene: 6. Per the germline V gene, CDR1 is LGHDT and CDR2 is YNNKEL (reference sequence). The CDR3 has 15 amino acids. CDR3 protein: CASSPRTGITGELFF. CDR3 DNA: TGTGCCAGCAGCCCGCGGACAGGAATCACCGGGGAGCTGTTTTTT.

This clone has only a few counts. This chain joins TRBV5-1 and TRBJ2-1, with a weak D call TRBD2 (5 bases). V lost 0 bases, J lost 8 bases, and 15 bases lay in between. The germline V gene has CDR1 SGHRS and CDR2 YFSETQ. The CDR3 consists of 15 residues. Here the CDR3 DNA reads TGCGCCAGCAGCTTGGTTAGTCAGGAGGTCGATGAGCAGTTCTTC. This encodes CASSLVSQEVDEQFF. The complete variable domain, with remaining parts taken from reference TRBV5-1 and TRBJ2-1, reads KAGVTQTPRYLIKTRGQQVTLSCSPISGHRSVSWYQQTPGQGLQFLFEYFSETQRNKGNFPGRFSGRQFSNSRSEMNVSTLELGDSALYLCASSLVSQEVDEQFFGPGTRLTVL.

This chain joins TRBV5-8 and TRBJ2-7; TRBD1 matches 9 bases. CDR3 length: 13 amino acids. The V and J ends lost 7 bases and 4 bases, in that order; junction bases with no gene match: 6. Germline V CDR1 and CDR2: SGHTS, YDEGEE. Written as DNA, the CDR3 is TGTGCCAGCGGACTACAGGGGGCATACGAGCAGTACTTC. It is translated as CASGLQGAYEQYF.

The CDR3 loop reads CAWSVAGQRDTIYF. The CDR3 coding sequence is TGTGCCTGGAGTGTAGCGGGACAAAGGGACACCATATATTTT. The chain is built from TRBV30 and TRBJ1-3, with D possibly TRBD1 on 6 matching bases. The CDR3 runs 14 residues. The germline V gene has CDR1 GTSNPN and CDR2 SVGIG (reference sequence). The ends were cut back, 0 bases at V and 8 bases at J, with 14 bases in the middle.

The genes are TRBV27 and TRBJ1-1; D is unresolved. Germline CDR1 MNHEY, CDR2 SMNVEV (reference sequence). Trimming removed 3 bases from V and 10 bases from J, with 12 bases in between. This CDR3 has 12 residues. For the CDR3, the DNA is TGTGCCAGCAGTTTCCCGGGATCGCCAGCTTTCTTT. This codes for CASSFPGSPAFF.

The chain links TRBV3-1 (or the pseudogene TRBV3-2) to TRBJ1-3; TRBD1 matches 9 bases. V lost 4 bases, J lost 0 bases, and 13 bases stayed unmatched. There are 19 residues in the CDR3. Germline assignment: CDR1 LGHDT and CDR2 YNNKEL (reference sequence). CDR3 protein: CASSLFVRDRAISGNTIYF. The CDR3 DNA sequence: TGTGCCAGCAGCCTGTTCGTCCGGGACAGGGCAATCTCTGGAAACACCATATATTTT.

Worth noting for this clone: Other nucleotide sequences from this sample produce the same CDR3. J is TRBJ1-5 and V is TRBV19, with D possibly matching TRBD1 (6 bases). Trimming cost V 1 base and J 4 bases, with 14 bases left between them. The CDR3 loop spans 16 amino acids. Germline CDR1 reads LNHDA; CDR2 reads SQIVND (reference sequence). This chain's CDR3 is CASSIGGRGGNQPQHF. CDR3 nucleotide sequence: TGTGCCAGTAGTATAGGAGGCAGGGGAGGGAATCAGCCCCAGCATTTT. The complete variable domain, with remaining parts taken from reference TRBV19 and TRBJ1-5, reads DGGITQSPKYLFRKEGQNVTLSCEQNLNHDAMYWYRQDPGQGLRLIYYSQIVNDFQKGDIAEGYSVSREKKESFPLTVTSAQKNPTAFYLCASSIGGRGGNQPQHFGDGTRLSIL.

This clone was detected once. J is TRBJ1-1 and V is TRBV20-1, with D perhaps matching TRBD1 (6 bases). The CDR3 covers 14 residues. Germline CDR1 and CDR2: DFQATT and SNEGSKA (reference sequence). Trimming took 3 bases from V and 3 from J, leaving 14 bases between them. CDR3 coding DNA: TGCAGTGCTAGTAGCACAGGGATTTACACTGAAGCTTTCTTT. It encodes CSASSTGIYTEAFF.

CDR3 in amino acids: CASSDRDREKLFF. The CDR3 coding sequence is TGTGCCAGTAGCGACCGGGACAGAGAAAAACTGTTTTTT. The chain has TRBV19 and TRBJ1-4, with 7 positions matching TRBD1. CDR3 size: 13 residues. The trim removed 6 bases at V and 8 bases at J, leaving 6 bases unmatched. Per the germline V gene, CDR1 is LNHDA and CDR2 is SQIVND (reference sequence).

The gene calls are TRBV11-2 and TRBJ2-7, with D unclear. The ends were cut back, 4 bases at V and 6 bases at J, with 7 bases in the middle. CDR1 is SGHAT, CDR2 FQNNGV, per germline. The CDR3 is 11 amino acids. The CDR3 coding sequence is TGTGCCAGCAGCTCGTATCGCGAGCAGTACTTC. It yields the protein CASSSYREQYF.

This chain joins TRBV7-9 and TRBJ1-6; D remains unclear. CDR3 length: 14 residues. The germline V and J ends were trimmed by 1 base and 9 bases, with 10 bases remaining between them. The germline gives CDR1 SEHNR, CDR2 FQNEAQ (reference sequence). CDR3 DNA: TGTGCCAGCAGCTTAGGGGCAGGTTTTTCACCCCTCCACTTT. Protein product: CASSLGAGFSPLHF.

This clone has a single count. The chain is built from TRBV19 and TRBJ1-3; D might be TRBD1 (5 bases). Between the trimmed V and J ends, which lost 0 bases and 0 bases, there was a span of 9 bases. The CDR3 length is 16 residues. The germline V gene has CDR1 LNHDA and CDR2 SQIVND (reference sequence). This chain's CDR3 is CASSIESGLSGNTIYF. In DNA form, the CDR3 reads TGTGCCAGTAGTATAGAATCAGGGCTCTCTGGAAACACCATATATTTT. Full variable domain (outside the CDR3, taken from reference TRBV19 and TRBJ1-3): DGGITQSPKYLFRKEGQNVTLSCEQNLNHDAMYWYRQDPGQGLRLIYYSQIVNDFQKGDIAEGYSVSREKKESFPLTVTSAQKNPTAFYLCASSIESGLSGNTIYFGEGSWLTVV.

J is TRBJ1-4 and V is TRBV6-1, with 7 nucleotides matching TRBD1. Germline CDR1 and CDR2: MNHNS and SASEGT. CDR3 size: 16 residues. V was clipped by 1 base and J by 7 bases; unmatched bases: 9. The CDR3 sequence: CASSEVRTGGGEKLFF. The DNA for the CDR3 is TGTGCCAGCAGTGAAGTCCGGACAGGAGGAGGTGAAAAACTGTTTTTT.

The CDR3 loop reads CASSLGLRQGPDTQYF. The CDR3 DNA reads TGTGCCAGCAGCTTAGGGCTCAGACAGGGACCAGATACGCAGTATTTT. V usage is TRBV5-4 and J usage is TRBJ2-3, with 7 bases matching TRBD1. V lost 2 bases and J lost 4; bases outside the gene matches: 10. From germline, CDR1 is SGHNT and CDR2 YYREEE (reference sequence). The CDR3 is 16 amino acids. Complete variable domain (other parts from reference TRBV5-4 and TRBJ2-3): ETGVTQSPTHLIKTRGQQVTLRCSSQSGHNTVSWYQQALGQGPQFIFQYYREEENGRGNFPPRFSGLQFPNYSSELNVNALELDDSALYLCASSLGLRQGPDTQYFGPGTRLTVL.

In DNA form, the CDR3 reads TGTGCCAGCAGCTCCATCGGGGACAGGCAAATCTCCTACGAGCAGTACTTC. Translated, it gives CASSSIGDRQISYEQYF. The genes are TRBV7-4 and TRBJ2-7; 8 positions agree with TRBD1. V lost 4 bases and J lost 0; bases outside the gene matches: 11. The CDR3 length is 17 residues. Germline V gene lookup returns CDR1 SGHVT and CDR2 SQSDAQ.

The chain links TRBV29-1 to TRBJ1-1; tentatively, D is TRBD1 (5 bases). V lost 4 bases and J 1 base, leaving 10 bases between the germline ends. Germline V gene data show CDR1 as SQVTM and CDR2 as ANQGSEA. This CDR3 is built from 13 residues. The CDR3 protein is CSVGTGPNTEAFF. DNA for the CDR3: TGCAGCGTTGGTACAGGTCCGAACACTGAAGCTTTCTTT.

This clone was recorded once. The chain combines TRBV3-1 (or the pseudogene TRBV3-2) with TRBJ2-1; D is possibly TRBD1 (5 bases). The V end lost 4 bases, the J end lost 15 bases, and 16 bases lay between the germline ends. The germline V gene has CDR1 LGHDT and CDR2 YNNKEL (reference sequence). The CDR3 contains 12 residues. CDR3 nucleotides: TGTGCCAGCAGCCCCCCGGACACACTCCTGTTCTTC. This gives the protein CASSPPDTLLFF.

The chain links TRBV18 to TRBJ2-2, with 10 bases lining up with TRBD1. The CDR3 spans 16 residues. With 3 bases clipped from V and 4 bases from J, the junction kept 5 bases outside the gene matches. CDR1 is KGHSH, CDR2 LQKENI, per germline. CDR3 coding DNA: TGTGCCAGCTCACCCCGGGACAGGGGTCTCACCGGGGAGCTGTTTTTT. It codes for CASSPRDRGLTGELFF. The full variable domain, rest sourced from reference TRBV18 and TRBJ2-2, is NAGVMQNPRHLVRRRGQEARLRCSPMKGHSHVYWYRQLPEEGLKFMVYLQKENIIDESGMPKERFSAEFPKEGPSILRIQQVVRGDSAAYFCASSPRDRGLTGELFFGEGSRLTVL.

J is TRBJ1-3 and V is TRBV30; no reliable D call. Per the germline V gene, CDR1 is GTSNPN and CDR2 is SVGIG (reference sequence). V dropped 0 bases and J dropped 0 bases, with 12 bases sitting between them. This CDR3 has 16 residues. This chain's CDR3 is CAWSVWRGGSGNTIYF. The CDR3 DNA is TGTGCCTGGAGTGTATGGCGGGGAGGCTCTGGAAACACCATATATTTT.

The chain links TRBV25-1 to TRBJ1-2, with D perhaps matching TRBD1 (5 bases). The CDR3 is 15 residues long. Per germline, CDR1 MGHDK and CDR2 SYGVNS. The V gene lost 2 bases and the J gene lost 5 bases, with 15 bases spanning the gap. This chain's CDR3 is CASSEMETGGYGYTF. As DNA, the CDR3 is TGTGCCAGCAGTGAAATGGAGACGGGGGGTTATGGCTACACCTTC.